This TCR beta chain originates from a study of regulatory T cells in long-lasting Graves disease. V gave up 3 bases and J gave up 7 bases, with 21 bases separating them. This CDR3 is built from 16 residues. Germline V gene lookup returns CDR1 SGHTA and CDR2 FQGNSA. Points from the study as a whole: The persistent group shared 2,500 to 3,000 public clonotypes, more than the approximately 930 shared by new patients. Persistent disease preferred TRBV28, TRBJ1-2 and TRBJ2-5; new disease, TRBV20-1 and TRBJ2-1. Examination was confined to peripheral blood, excluding thyroid tissue.

Time point reported: persistent/refractory GD, antithyroid drugs over 5 years with positive TRAb. Scientists built the TCR library using RNA that was extracted from PBMCs. CDR3-region Arm-PCR and iRepertoire HTBI primers produced the TCR beta libraries. TCRdb called the multiplex PCR reads again in MiXCR, with one record for every CDR3 protein. The sample yields roughly 500,000 distinct CDR3 sequences, roughly 21% seen once. Regarding this clonotype: Its antigen is as yet unknown.

The sequencing here drew on peripheral blood mononuclear cells (PBMCs), taken when the disease was refractory, from a patient treated with antithyroid drugs. This receptor was obtained from a female donor with Graves disease. The chain combines TRBV7-2 with TRBJ2-5; tentatively, D is TRBD1 or TRBD2 (5 bases each). CDR3 residues: CASSLGPLGDRGTQYF. In nucleotides, the CDR3 is TGTGCCAGCAGCTTGGGACCCCTAGGAGATCGAGGGACCCAGTACTTC.